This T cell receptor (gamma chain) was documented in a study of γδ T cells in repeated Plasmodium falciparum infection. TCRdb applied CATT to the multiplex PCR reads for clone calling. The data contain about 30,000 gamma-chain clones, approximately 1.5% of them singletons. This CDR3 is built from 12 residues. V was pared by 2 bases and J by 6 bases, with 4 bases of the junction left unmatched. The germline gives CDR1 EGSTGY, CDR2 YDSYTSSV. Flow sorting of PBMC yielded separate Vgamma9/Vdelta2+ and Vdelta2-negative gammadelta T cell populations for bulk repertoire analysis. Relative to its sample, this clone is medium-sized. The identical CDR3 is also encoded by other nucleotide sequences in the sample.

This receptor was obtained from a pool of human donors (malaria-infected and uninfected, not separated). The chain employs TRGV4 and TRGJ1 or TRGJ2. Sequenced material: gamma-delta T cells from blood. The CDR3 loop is CATWDDGYKKLF. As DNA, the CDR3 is TGTGCCACCTGGGATGACGGTTATAAGAAACTCTTT.